This TCR beta chain is drawn from a study of T cell repertoires in cytomegalovirus infection. Study as a whole: Public signatures in TCR beta pointed to CMV infection and matching HLA type.

V lost 0 bases and J lost 9, with 11 bases in between. Germline V gene lookup returns CDR1 MGHRA and CDR2 YSYEKL. The CDR3 is 13 residues long. Study-level findings and limits: There were carriers of CMV plus the relevant HLA, and cumulative public TCR beta family frequency identified them. CMV-specific TCR beta clonotypes restricted by HLA-C dominated the ex vivo response.

This clonotype has just a few counts. Its antigen is as yet unknown. TCRdb re-derived calls from the reads in MiXCR, one entry per CDR3 protein. The sample lists about 830,000 distinct CDR3 sequences, around a third occurring once. The receptor was isolated from a human donor in good health (CMV status not recorded). Some clones in this sample may be carry-over from other donors' samples. This material consisted of cultured CD8+ T cells from PBMCs, taken from culture after CMV antigen stimulation. This chain links TRBV4-1 with TRBJ1-2; no reliable D call. The CDR3 is CASSQDRSGSYTF. The CDR3 DNA is TGCGCCAGCAGCCAAGACAGGTCGGGCAGCTACACCTTC.